The present entry profiles one TCR beta chain with its context. Its antigen remains unidentified. Trimming took 2 bases from V and 3 from J, leaving 15 bases between them. Germline CDR1 SGHRS, CDR2 YFSETQ. The CDR3 is 16 amino acids. This sample was included in a study of Graves' ophthalmopathy and Graves' hyperthyroidism. For the study at large: By definition, stable hyperthyroidism involved no ophthalmopathy within 18 months of follow-up. General study findings and limits: A model built from 13 signatures distinguished ophthalmopathy from stable hyperthyroidism with roughly 85% sensitivity and around 78% specificity.

Amplifying from RNA transcripts, the study obtained TCR beta CDR3 regions. The authors performed first-round RT-PCR with HTBI primers and then a second-round multiplex PCR. Each CDR3 protein is one row after TCRdb ran MiXCR on the multiplex PCR reads. Of about 1.1 million distinct CDR3 sequences in the sample, less than 45% are singletons; the top ten hold 11%. The sequencing sample was made of peripheral blood or thyroid tissue (not recorded which). This TCR was recovered from an adult man with Graves' hyperthyroidism. The rearrangement joins TRBV5-1 to TRBJ1-3, with D perhaps matching TRBD1 (6 bases). CDR3 DNA sequence: TGCGCCAGCAGCTTACTGGCAGGGGAAAGTGGAAACACCATATATTTT. It specifies CASSLLAGESGNTIYF.